The 32 T cell receptor beta chains reported below all come from one sample, sequenced in a study of blood T cells in healthy people across ages. Using a J-beta primer mix together with a sample-barcoded 5' primer, a second PCR was run for roughly 7 to 11 cycles. TCRdb reprocessed the 5' RACE reads via MiXCR and lists one record per CDR3 protein. Seen here are about 930,000 distinct CDR3 sequences, 25% to 35% observed once, and the top ten hold about 9.4%. The sample was also reused in another study, on T cells of mothers and their children.

The sequenced sample was blood. The receptors stem from a woman in her 40s in good health.

J is TRBJ2-1 and V is TRBV27; 8 nucleotides line up with TRBD2. Germline V gene sequence: CDR1 MNHEY, CDR2 SMNVEV (reference sequence). J was trimmed by 10 bases and V by 2 bases; bases with no gene match: 10. The CDR3 has 15 amino acids. The CDR3: CASSLSGGGSYEQFF. The CDR3 region has the DNA TGTGCCAGCAGTTTAAGTGGCGGGGGGTCCTACGAGCAGTTCTTC.

The sample holds a few counts of this clonotype. This chain uses TRBV14 with TRBJ2-7, with a weak D call TRBD1 (5 bases). The CDR3 spans 12 residues. Trimming cost V 6 bases and J 2 bases, with 8 bases left between them. CDR1 and CDR2 from the germline V gene are SGHDN and FVKESK. CDR3 sequence: CASRGATYEQYF. CDR3 nucleotide sequence: TGTGCCAGCAGAGGGGCGACCTACGAGCAGTACTTC.

V is TRBV11-2 and J is TRBJ2-5; TRBD2 matches 7 bases. This CDR3 comprises 14 residues. V lost 0 bases and J lost 5; bases outside the gene matches: 3. Germline CDR1 is SGHAT and CDR2 is FQNNGV. As DNA, the CDR3 is TGTGCCAGCAGCTTAGAACTACTAGCGGAGACCCAGTACTTC. It specifies CASSLELLAETQYF.

The chain is built from TRBV7-9 and TRBJ1-5; D remains ambiguous. This CDR3 is 18 amino acids long. Germline CDR1 is SEHNR and CDR2 is FQNEAQ (reference sequence). The V end lost 5 bases, the J end lost 2 bases, and 22 bases lay between the germline ends. CDR3 sequence reads: CASSPEVLGKQGNQPQHF. CDR3 nucleotides: TGTGCCAGCAGCCCAGAGGTATTAGGGAAGCAGGGCAATCAGCCCCAGCATTTT.

The rearrangement joins TRBV3-1 to TRBJ1-2; TRBD1 agrees at 8 bases. Germline lookup yields CDR1 LGHDT and CDR2 YNNKEL (reference sequence). V lost 4 bases to trimming and J lost 7 bases; unmatched junction nucleotides: 8. The CDR3 has 14 residues. The CDR3 coding sequence is TGTGCCAGCAGCCGGGGACAGGCTCTAGGTGGCTACACCTTC. Translation gives CASSRGQALGGYTF. Using reference TRBV3-1 and TRBJ1-2 for the parts outside the CDR3, the full variable domain is DTAVSQTPKYLVTQMGNDKSIKCEQNLGHDTMYWYKQDSKKFLKIMFSYNNKELIINETVPNRFSPKSPDKAHLNLHINSLELGDSAVYFCASSRGQALGGYTFGSGTRLTVV.

In this sample, this clonotype turned up a few times. V gene TRBV20-1 combines with J gene TRBJ2-2; D is possibly TRBD1 (6 bases). The V gene's germline CDR1 is DFQATT and CDR2 SNEGSKA (reference sequence). The V end was cut by 3 bases, the J end by 0 bases, with 11 bases between. This CDR3 is built from 15 residues. CDR3 region: CSARARGTNTGELFF. The DNA for the CDR3 is TGCAGTGCTAGGGCCAGGGGTACGAACACCGGGGAGCTGTTTTTT.

This clonotype was recorded at least ten times. The rearrangement uses TRBV9 and TRBJ2-7; 7 bases agree with TRBD1. V trimming: 0 bases; J trimming: 2 bases; junction bases outside the gene matches: 2. The CDR3 loop spans 14 amino acids. Germline lookup yields CDR1 SGDLS and CDR2 YYNGEE. The CDR3 DNA reads as TGTGCCAGCAGCGTAGATGGGACAGCCTACGAGCAGTACTTC. Translation: CASSVDGTAYEQYF.

This rearrangement joins TRBV6-5 to TRBJ2-5; 9 bases agree with TRBD2. J lost 6 bases, V lost 2 bases, and 16 bases had no gene match. The CDR3 sequence is 18 residues long. The germline V gene encodes CDR1 MNHEY and CDR2 SVGAGI. CDR3 sequence: CASSYLTLAGSQAKTQYF. The CDR3 bases are TGTGCCAGCAGTTACCTTACCCTAGCGGGGTCCCAAGCGAAGACCCAGTACTTC.

This chain joins TRBV7-2 and TRBJ1-2, with D maybe TRBD1 (5 bases). This CDR3 has 15 residues. Germline V gene data show CDR1 as SGHTA and CDR2 as FQGNSA. Trimming removed 1 base at V and 7 bases at J, with 16 bases between. The CDR3 is CASSLVGTDDGGYTF. CDR3 coding DNA: TGTGCCAGCAGCTTAGTGGGGACCGACGATGGTGGCTACACCTTC.

The sample holds many counts of this clonotype. The chain employs TRBV27 and TRBJ2-7; 7 nucleotides match TRBD2. The CDR3 is 11 residues long. Germline V CDR1 and CDR2: MNHEY, SMNVEV (reference sequence). J was trimmed by 7 bases and V by 8 bases; bases with no gene match: 5. CDR3 residues: CASRSGGEQYF. The CDR3 nucleotides read TGTGCCAGCCGTTCGGGAGGTGAGCAGTACTTC.

This clonotype was seen a handful of times. J is TRBJ2-3 and V is TRBV12-3 or TRBV12-4; TRBD1 is a possible D gene (6 bases). Trimming pared 3 bases from V and 5 bases from J, leaving 15 bases between. The CDR3 consists of 15 residues. The CDR3 sequence is CASSFILGGGDTQYF. CDR3 DNA: TGTGCCAGCAGTTTTATCTTAGGGGGTGGAGATACGCAGTATTTT.

The chain has TRBV20-1 and TRBJ2-3; D may be TRBD2 (5 bases). This CDR3 is 15 amino acids long. The germline gives CDR1 DFQATT, CDR2 SNEGSKA (reference sequence). Trimming left V 5 bases short and J 2 bases short, with 17 bases between. The CDR3 DNA follows: TGCAGTGCTGGCCCCCGGCGGGCCCTCACAGATACGCAGTATTTT. The encoded protein is CSAGPRRALTDTQYF.

This clonotype was seen only a few times. This rearrangement joins TRBV20-1 to TRBJ2-5; D remains unclear. The length of the CDR3 is 11 residues. CDR1 and CDR2 (germline): DFQATT, SNEGSKA (reference sequence). Trimming took off 7 bases at V and 3 bases at J, with 9 bases between the two ends. CDR3 protein: CSVSQKETQYF. The CDR3 DNA follows: TGCAGTGTTTCCCAGAAAGAGACCCAGTACTTC.

This clonotype has a handful of counts. The CDR3 bases are TGTGCCAGCAGCTTAGAGGCACTAGCGATCTACGAGCAGTACTTC. Amino acid sequence: CASSLEALAIYEQYF. The chain couples TRBV7-2 to TRBJ2-7; 7 bases line up with TRBD2. With 1 base clipped from V and 3 bases from J, the junction kept 6 bases outside the gene matches. The CDR3 loop spans 15 amino acids. Germline CDR1 reads SGHTA; CDR2 reads FQGNSA.

In this sample, this clonotype turned up a few times. The chain couples TRBV5-4 to TRBJ1-4, with D possibly matching TRBD1 (5 bases). The V gene's germline CDR1 is SGHNT and CDR2 YYREEE (reference sequence). Trimming shortened V by 0 bases and J by 7 bases, and 16 bases separated the two germline ends. The CDR3 extends over 16 amino acids. The CDR3 loop is CASSLVGQGDGEKLFF. CDR3 DNA sequence: TGTGCCAGCAGCTTGGTTGGCCAGGGAGATGGTGAAAAACTGTTTTTT. Complete variable domain (other parts from reference TRBV5-4 and TRBJ1-4): ETGVTQSPTHLIKTRGQQVTLRCSSQSGHNTVSWYQQALGQGPQFIFQYYREEENGRGNFPPRFSGLQFPNYSSELNVNALELDDSALYLCASSLVGQGDGEKLFFGSGTQLSVL.

This clonotype was counted at least ten times. This chain uses TRBV4-3 with TRBJ2-1; 7 nucleotides line up with TRBD1. The V and J ends lost 5 bases and 4 bases, in that order; junction bases with no gene match: 8. Germline CDR1 is LGHNA and CDR2 is YSLEER. This CDR3 contains 15 residues. CDR3 protein: CASSEQGTEYNEQFF. In DNA, the CDR3 is TGCGCCAGCAGCGAGCAGGGGACAGAATACAATGAGCAGTTCTTC.

The CDR3 DNA reads TGTGCCAGCAGCTCAGGACCGGTGGGTTATGGCTACACCTTC. This encodes CASSSGPVGYGYTF. This chain connects TRBV7-9 to TRBJ1-2; D remains unclear. The ends were cut back, 4 bases at V and 5 bases at J, with 14 bases in the middle. Germline CDR1 and CDR2: SEHNR and FQNEAQ (reference sequence). The CDR3 runs 14 residues.

The rearrangement links TRBV7-2 to TRBJ2-5; D perhaps matches TRBD1 (6 bases). This CDR3 spans 15 amino acids. The V gene's germline CDR1 is SGHTA and CDR2 FQGNSA. V lost 8 bases, J lost 5 bases, and 21 bases lay in between. CDR3 bases: TGTGCCAGCCAGTGGGGAAGGGGGTATGAGGAGACCCAGTACTTC. Its translation: CASQWGRGYEETQYF.

A remark on this clonotype: This clone may be a read error of a much larger clone one base away. V is TRBV6-6 and J is TRBJ1-2; possibly TRBD1 for D (6 bases). V was cut by 6 bases and J by 2 bases, with 13 bases left in between. Germline V gene sequence: CDR1 MNHNY, CDR2 SVGAGI (reference sequence). The CDR3 is 14 residues long. The CDR3 DNA follows: TGTGCCAGCAGGGAATCAAGGGGGAACTATGGCTACACCTTC. Translated, it gives CASRESRGNYGYTF.

This clonotype was detected a few times. The chain has TRBV3-1 and TRBJ1-1; D uncertain. The germline V gene has CDR1 LGHDT and CDR2 YNNKEL (reference sequence). V lost 8 bases to trimming and J lost 0 bases, with 10 bases between them. The CDR3 extends over 13 amino acids. CDR3 in amino acids: CASAGRLNTEAFF. The CDR3 DNA reads as TGTGCCAGCGCCGGACGGTTGAACACTGAAGCTTTCTTT.

This clonotype was recorded many times. The V gene is TRBV5-1, the J gene TRBJ2-4; tentatively, D is TRBD1 or TRBD2 (5 bases each). Germline V gene lookup returns CDR1 SGHRS and CDR2 YFSETQ. The V end was cut by 0 bases, the J end by 8 bases, with 15 bases between. This CDR3 is built from 15 residues. As DNA, the CDR3 is TGCGCCAGCAGCTTGGATCCAGGGACCGTAGACATTCAGTACTTC. This sequence encodes CASSLDPGTVDIQYF.

The sample holds many counts of this clonotype. The chain is built from TRBV7-3 and TRBJ2-1, with 11 positions matching TRBD2. Trimming took 2 bases from V and 1 from J; bases not matched to a gene: 7. CDR1 is SGHTA and CDR2 is FQGTGA in the germline V gene. This CDR3 has 18 residues. The CDR3 nucleotides read TGTGCCAGCAGCTTATCGCGTAGCGGGGGGGCTTCCTACAATGAGCAGTTCTTC. Translated: CASSLSRSGGASYNEQFF.

This clonotype came up many times. The rearrangement joins TRBV12-3 or TRBV12-4 to TRBJ2-1; D is unclear. The CDR3 sequence is 11 residues long. V gave up 3 bases and J gave up 8 bases, with 5 bases separating them. The CDR3, as DNA: TGTGCCAGCAGTTTTATGGATGAGCAGTTCTTC. Amino acids: CASSFMDEQFF.

This clonotype was picked up many times. The chain joins TRBV4-2 to TRBJ2-1, with 14 bases matching TRBD2. CDR1 and CDR2 from the germline V gene are LGHNA and YNFKEQ. There are 20 residues in the CDR3. The V gene end was trimmed by 4 bases and the J gene end by 0 bases; junction bases not matched to a gene: 11. The DNA of the CDR3 is TGTGCCAGCAGCCCAAGGACTAGCGGGGGGCCCAACCCCTCCTACAATGAGCAGTTCTTC. The encoded protein is CASSPRTSGGPNPSYNEQFF.

The genes are TRBV24-1 and TRBJ2-7, with 11 bases aligning to TRBD2. After removal of 8 bases from V and 3 bases from J, the junction contained 5 bases not matched to a gene. CDR3 length: 14 residues. Per germline, CDR1 KGHDR and CDR2 SFDVKD. The CDR3 is CATNKTSGDYEQYF. The DNA for the CDR3 is TGTGCCACCAATAAGACTAGCGGGGACTACGAGCAGTACTTC.

The table lists this clonotype with a few counts. Given a much more abundant clone one base away, this may be a read error. J is TRBJ2-6 and V is TRBV28, with D perhaps matching TRBD1 (6 bases). CDR1 and CDR2 from the germline V gene are MDHEN and SYDVKM. The CDR3 runs to 15 residues. This CDR3 is CATSTTGSGANVRTF. In nucleotides, the CDR3 is TGTGCCACCTCCACCACAGGGTCTGGGGCCAACGTCCGGACTTTC. Based on the CDR3 plus reference TRBV28 and TRBJ2-6, the full variable domain is DVKVTQSSRYLVKRTGEKVFLECVQDMDHENMFWYRQDPGLGLRLIYFSYDVKMKEKGDIPEGYSVSREKKERFSLILESASTNQTSMYLCATSTTGSGANVRTFGAGSRLTVL.

This clonotype was counted at least ten times. The chain has TRBV9 and TRBJ2-5, with 7 bases fitting TRBD1. There are 16 residues in the CDR3. V trimming: 7 bases; J trimming: 0 bases; junction bases outside the gene matches: 12. Germline CDR1 reads SGDLS; CDR2 reads YYNGEE. For the CDR3, the DNA is TGTGCCAGCGGAGACCGGGACAGCCTGTACCAAGAGACCCAGTACTTC. Translation: CASGDRDSLYQETQYF.

Ten or more counts support this clonotype. The rearrangement joins TRBV3-1 to TRBJ2-2; 7 bases agree with TRBD1. The CDR3 sequence is 16 residues long. Germline V gene sequence: CDR1 LGHDT, CDR2 YNNKEL (reference sequence). V lost 4 bases to trimming and J lost 1 base; unmatched junction nucleotides: 6. In nucleotides, the CDR3 is TGTGCCAGCAGCCGAGGACAGGTCCTGAACACCGGGGAGCTGTTTTTT. This encodes CASSRGQVLNTGELFF. The full variable domain, in which reference TRBV3-1 and TRBJ2-2 provide the parts outside the CDR3, is DTAVSQTPKYLVTQMGNDKSIKCEQNLGHDTMYWYKQDSKKFLKIMFSYNNKELIINETVPNRFSPKSPDKAHLNLHINSLELGDSAVYFCASSRGQVLNTGELFFGEGSRLTVL.

This clonotype is a singleton in its sample. The chain employs TRBV30 and TRBJ1-1; D not resolved. This CDR3 is 13 amino acids long. Trimming cost V 4 bases and J 10 bases, with 19 bases left between them. Germline CDR1 reads GTSNPN; CDR2 reads SVGIG (reference sequence). This CDR3 is CAWITAPSAVAFF. The CDR3, as DNA: TGTGCCTGGATCACCGCCCCCAGCGCGGTAGCTTTCTTT.

Notes on this clonotype: A much more abundant neighbour one base away suggests this may be a read error. The chain links TRBV15 to TRBJ2-3; tentatively, D is TRBD1 or TRBD2 (5 bases each). Looked up from germline, CDR1 is LNHNV and CDR2 is YYDKDF (reference sequence). This CDR3 is 14 amino acids long. V was pared by 4 bases and J by 8 bases, with 16 bases between. CDR3 sequence (DNA): TGTGCCACCAGCATACGGAGGCCTAGGGGTACGCAGTATTTT. Amino acid sequence: CATSIRRPRGTQYF.

V is TRBV12-3 or TRBV12-4 and J is TRBJ2-3; 7 bases fit TRBD2. This CDR3 has 16 amino acids. V was pared by 6 bases and J by 4 bases, with 13 bases of the junction left unmatched. The CDR3 coding sequence is TGTGCCAGCAGCTTCCTCGGCGGGGGAGGAGCAGATACGCAGTATTTT. It translates to CASSFLGGGGADTQYF.

This clonotype was seen ten or more times. J is TRBJ2-6 and V is TRBV3-1; 8 bases fit TRBD1. CDR3 length: 21 residues. V was pared by 1 base and J by 0 bases, with 14 bases of the junction left unmatched. Germline assignment: CDR1 LGHDT and CDR2 YNNKEL (reference sequence). Here the CDR3 DNA reads TGTGCCAGCAGCCAAGCTTTCTCTTGGACAGGGATCACCTCTGGGGCCAACGTCCTGACTTTC. Translation: CASSQAFSWTGITSGANVLTF.